The 25 T cell receptor beta chains below come from one sample, sequenced in a study of T cell clonality in common variable immunodeficiency. Study findings and constraints: Common variable immunodeficiency TCR beta sequences reportedly had fewer deletions and N-nucleotide insertions.

Clones were sequenced by immunoSEQ multiplex PCR, and TCRdb holds only the in-frame ones, with some missing. The repertoire has 10,000 to 13,000 clones, none seen only once; the ten largest take 5.5% to 7%. Their specific antigens are unknown. Source material: peripheral blood mononuclear cells. Receptor source: a human donor with common variable immunodeficiency.

This clone was seen more than once but under ten times. The CDR3 goes on 3 residues after the read ends, and that part is filled in from the germline J gene. The chain recombines TRBV2 with TRBJ1-5; D may be TRBD1 (6 bases). Germline values: CDR1 SNHLY, CDR2 FYNNEI. Trimming removed 6 bases from V and 4 bases from J, with 16 bases in between. The CDR3 extends over 15 amino acids. The CDR3: CASRFQGRGNQPQHF. The sequenced part of the CDR3 DNA is TGTGCCAGCAGGTTCCAGGGGCGAGGGAATCAGCCC.

This clone came up a few times. The DNA ends 3 residues before the CDR3 does, and the rest of the CDR3 is filled in from the germline J gene. This chain connects TRBV18 to TRBJ1-1; no clear D. Trimming left V 3 bases short and J 2 bases short, with 4 bases between. CDR3 length equals 12 residues. The germline V gene encodes CDR1 KGHSH and CDR2 LQKENI. The CDR3 reads CASSPRNTEAFF. The sequenced CDR3 bases are TGTGCCAGCTCACCTAGAAACACTGAA.

Of note for this clone: The read finishes 3 residues shy of the CDR3 end, and the germline J gene is used to complete it. The chain is built from TRBV5-6 and TRBJ2-6; D call uncertain. Trimming took off 5 bases at V and 0 bases at J, with 6 bases between the two ends. The CDR3 spans 14 residues. Germline V lookup: CDR1 SGHDT, CDR2 YYEEEE. CDR3 in amino acids: CASRQYSGANVLTF. The DNA read from the CDR3 is TGTGCCAGCAGACAGTACTCTGGGGCCAACGTC.

The CDR3 protein is CASTEAASSYNEQFF. The sequenced CDR3 bases are TGTGCCAGTACCGAAGCGGCAAGCTCCTACAATGAG. This rearrangement joins TRBV19 to TRBJ2-1; weak D call: TRBD2 (5 bases). The read ends 3 residues shy of where the CDR3 ends; the end is completed using the germline J gene. V gave up 7 bases and J gave up 0 bases, with 13 bases separating them. The length of the CDR3 is 15 residues. The germline V gene encodes CDR1 LNHDA and CDR2 SQIVND (reference sequence).

Notes on this clone: The read comes to an end 3 residues before the CDR3 does, leaving the germline J gene to fill in the end. J is TRBJ1-1 and V is TRBV7-9; no firm D call. The germline V gene encodes CDR1 SEHNR and CDR2 FQNEAQ (reference sequence). This CDR3 spans 13 amino acids. Trimming cost V 2 bases and J 3 bases, with 7 bases left between them. The sequenced CDR3 bases are TGTGCCAGCAGCTTACAGGTCGACACTGAA. Its translation: CASSLQVDTE. The full CDR3 protein reads CASSLQVDTEAFF.

About this clone: The CDR3 extends 3 residues past the end of the read, so its final part is completed from the germline J gene. The chain links TRBV30 to TRBJ2-3; D is possibly TRBD2 (6 bases). Germline V gene lookup returns CDR1 GTSNPN and CDR2 SVGIG (reference sequence). The CDR3 length is 14 residues. Trimming stripped 4 bases from V and 2 bases from J, with 13 bases between. CDR3 DNA (partial): TGTGCCTGGAATCCAGGAGGGTCCACAGATACG. Translated, it gives CAWNPGGSTDT. The entire CDR3 protein is CAWNPGGSTDTQYF.

This clone was seen more than once but under ten times. The read comes to an end 3 residues before the CDR3 does, leaving the germline J gene to fill in the end. V usage is TRBV30 and J usage is TRBJ2-3; 9 bases agree with TRBD2. The length of the CDR3 is 16 residues. V gave up 4 bases and J gave up 1 base; unmatched junction bases: 9. Germline CDR1 reads GTSNPN; CDR2 reads SVGIG (reference sequence). CDR3 region: CAWKVGGRVRTDTQYF. The covered CDR3 bases are TGTGCCTGGAAGGTGGGCGGGAGGGTACGCACAGATACG.

Partial CDR3 DNA: TGTGCCAGCAGCTTCAGCCCGACAGGGGGCACAGATACG. As protein: CASSFSPTGGTDT. The full CDR3 protein is CASSFSPTGGTDTQYF. The J gene is TRBJ2-3, the V gene TRBV7-6; the match to TRBD1 covers 8 bases. The read stops 3 residues short of the end of the CDR3; the missing end is completed from the germline J gene. Germline V gives CDR1 SGHVS, CDR2 FNYEAQ. The CDR3 runs to 16 residues. Trimming cost V 3 bases and J 1 base; bases outside gene matches: 6.

This clone has more than one count but fewer than ten. Coverage ceases 3 residues before the CDR3 finishes, and the germline J gene fills in the end. The chain employs TRBV30 and TRBJ2-7; 10 nucleotides agree with TRBD2. CDR1 is GTSNPN, CDR2 SVGIG, per germline (reference sequence). The V and J ends lost 3 bases and 3 bases, in that order; junction bases with no gene match: 11. The CDR3 is 16 residues long. Partial CDR3 DNA: TGTGCCTGGAGCCCAGCGGGAGGGTCCTACATCTACGAG. It is translated as CAWSPAGGSYIYE. The CDR3 in its entirety is CAWSPAGGSYIYEQYF.

Only a few counts were recorded for this clone. One end of the junction does not line up with germline, which may come from a read error. Read coverage stops 3 residues before the CDR3 terminus; the germline J gene supplies the remainder. V and J are TRBV7-7 and TRBJ2-2; D is possibly TRBD2 (5 bases). Germline CDR1 SSHAT, CDR2 FNYEAQ (reference sequence). This CDR3 contains 15 residues. CDR3 bases read: TGTGCTAGCAGCTTAGGAGCGGAGAACACCGGGGAG. Its translation is CASSLGAENTGE. The full CDR3 protein is CASSLGAENTGELFF.

This clone was counted many times. The read comes to an end 3 residues before the CDR3 does, leaving the germline J gene to fill in the end. This sequence joins TRBV29-1 and TRBJ1-1; the D is unclear. Germline V CDR1 and CDR2: SQVTM, ANQGSEA. The CDR3 totals 12 residues. The CDR3 protein is CSSVSARREAFF. The CDR3 bases that were read are TGCAGCTCCGTTTCCGCCAGGAGGGAA.

This clone was found a few times. With the read ending 3 residues before the CDR3 end, the germline J gene is used to fill in that end. This sequence joins TRBV19 and TRBJ2-2; maybe TRBD1 (6 bases). The CDR3 loop spans 16 amino acids. Germline V gene data show CDR1 as LNHDA and CDR2 as SQIVND (reference sequence). Trimming cost V 4 bases and J 2 bases, with 14 bases left between them. Partial CDR3 DNA: TGTGCCAGTAGTACCCCTAGGGGGACAAACACCGGGGAG. Protein sequence: CASSTPRGTNTGE. The complete CDR3 sequence is CASSTPRGTNTGELFF.

Of note for this clone: The read terminates 3 residues ahead of where the CDR3 ends, so the germline J gene completes it. The V and J genes are TRBV10-3 and TRBJ2-7, with 13 nucleotides matching TRBD2. J lost 6 bases, V lost 6 bases, and 5 bases had no gene match. There are 14 residues in the CDR3. The germline CDR1 and CDR2 sequences are ENHRY and SYGVKD. The covered CDR3 bases are TGTGCCATCAGAGGACTAGCGGGAGTAGGCGAG. Translating it yields CAIRGLAGVGE. The whole CDR3 sequence is CAIRGLAGVGEQYF.

This clone was recorded a few times. The CDR3 end falls 3 residues outside the read, so it is completed with the germline J gene. This chain connects TRBV2 to TRBJ1-2; TRBD1 aligns across 7 bases. The CDR3 consists of 13 residues. Germline V lookup: CDR1 SNHLY, CDR2 FYNNEI. The junction had 7 bases not matched to a gene; V was cut back by 6 bases and J by 6 bases. The part of the CDR3 DNA that was read is TGTGCCAGCAGAGATACAGGGGTTAATGGC. This codes for CASRDTGVNG. The whole CDR3 protein is CASRDTGVNGYTF. The full variable domain, in which reference TRBV2 and TRBJ1-2 provide the parts outside the CDR3, is EPEVTQTPSHQVTQMGQEVILRCVPISNHLYFYWYRQILGQKVEFLVSFYNNEISEKSEIFDDQFSVERPDGSNFTLKIRSTKLEDSAMYFCASRDTGVNGYTFGSGTRLTVV.

This clone counts as medium-sized (0.01 to 0.1%). The covered CDR3 bases are TGTGCCAGCAGTTTATTCGGGACAAGCTCCTACGAG. It codes for CASSLFGTSSYE. The whole CDR3 protein reads CASSLFGTSSYEQYF. V usage is TRBV12-3 or TRBV12-4 and J usage is TRBJ2-7, with a weak D call TRBD1 (6 bases). The observed sequence ends 3 residues before the CDR3 terminus, with the missing tail filled in from the germline J gene. V was trimmed by 2 bases and J by 0 bases, leaving 11 bases between them. This CDR3 comprises 15 residues.

In its sample, this clone was seen a few times. The CDR3 end is not reached by the read, which stops 3 residues before it; the germline J gene fills it in. This chain uses TRBV30 with TRBJ1-1; D gene uncertain. CDR1 and CDR2 (germline): GTSNPN, SVGIG (reference sequence). Trimming took off 3 bases at V and 2 bases at J, with 10 bases between the two ends. The CDR3 consists of 13 residues. Incomplete CDR3 DNA: TGTGCCTGGAGCTTTAGTTCCAACACTGAA. Its translation: CAWSFSSNTE. The whole CDR3 sequence reads CAWSFSSNTEAFF.

Points on this clone: From the germline J gene comes the end of the CDR3, since the read stops 3 residues before it. The chain has TRBV19 and TRBJ2-1; D gene ambiguous. The CDR3 extends over 13 amino acids. Germline CDR1 LNHDA, CDR2 SQIVND (reference sequence). V was cut by 0 bases and J by 9 bases, with 9 bases left in between. CDR3 sequence: CASSIDSPGEQFF. The covered CDR3 bases are TGTGCCAGTAGTATAGATTCCCCGGGTGAG.

With respect to this clone: Read data end 3 residues before the CDR3 end; the end is taken from the germline J gene. The chain recombines TRBV7-2 with TRBJ2-1, with a weak D call TRBD1 (5 bases). From germline, CDR1 is SGHTA and CDR2 FQGNSA. Between the trimmed V and J ends, which lost 5 bases and 5 bases, there was a span of 10 bases. The CDR3 is 13 residues long. CDR3 in amino acids: CASSRQSNNEQFF. The DNA read from the CDR3 is TGTGCCAGCAGCCGACAGTCCAACAATGAG.

The table lists this clone with a few counts. The read comes to an end 3 residues before the CDR3 does, leaving the germline J gene to fill in the end. This chain joins TRBV7-3 and TRBJ2-7; 7 positions match TRBD2. In germline, CDR1 is SGHTA, CDR2 FQGTGA. The junction had 7 bases not matched to a gene; V was cut back by 2 bases and J by 3 bases. This CDR3 region has 15 residues. This CDR3 reads CASSLVAGEFYEQYF. The DNA read from the CDR3 is TGTGCCAGCAGCTTAGTGGCGGGAGAGTTCTACGAG.

In its sample, this clone was seen a few times. Coverage ceases 3 residues before the CDR3 finishes, and the germline J gene fills in the end. The genes are TRBV19 and TRBJ1-6; 9 bases map to TRBD1. The CDR3 is 16 residues long. The germline gives CDR1 LNHDA, CDR2 SQIVND (reference sequence). J gave up 6 bases and V 5 bases, and 8 bases lay outside the gene matches. CDR3 amino acids: CASSAYRGRGNSPLHF. The part of the CDR3 DNA that was read is TGTGCCAGTAGTGCTTACAGGGGGCGCGGTAATTCACCC. Full variable domain (missing parts from reference TRBV19 and TRBJ1-6): DGGITQSPKYLFRKEGQNVTLSCEQNLNHDAMYWYRQDPGQGLRLIYYSQIVNDFQKGDIAEGYSVSREKKESFPLTVTSAQKNPTAFYLCASSAYRGRGNSPLHFGNGTRLTVT.

This clone is judged medium-sized. Coverage ceases 3 residues before the CDR3 finishes, and the germline J gene fills in the end. The same CDR3 can be traced to other DNA sequences in this sample. The chain has TRBV5-1 and TRBJ1-2; 7 nucleotides align to TRBD1. J lost 7 bases, V lost 0 bases, and 6 bases had no gene match. From germline, CDR1 is SGHRS and CDR2 YFSETQ. This CDR3 spans 14 amino acids. Partial CDR3 DNA: TGCGCCAGCAGCTTGGGACAGGGCCTCGGTGGC. Its protein is CASSLGQGLGG. The CDR3, in full, reads CASSLGQGLGGYTF.

Points on this clone: The read gets to within 3 residues of the CDR3 end, and the germline J gene fills in the rest. The genes are TRBV6-2 or TRBV6-3 and TRBJ2-7; D is ambiguous. There are 16 residues in the CDR3. The germline V gene has CDR1 MNHEY and CDR2 SVGEGT. The V end was cut by 2 bases, the J end by 0 bases, with 14 bases between. The DNA read from the CDR3 is TGTGCCAGCAGTTACCCTTATCTCAGTTCCTCCTACGAG. Translated: CASSYPYLSSSYE. The full CDR3 sequence reads CASSYPYLSSSYEQYF.

Concerning this clone itself: One end of the junction does not line up with germline, which may come from a read error. The read halts 3 residues ahead of the CDR3 end, with the missing end drawn from the germline J gene. V and J are TRBV7-7 and TRBJ2-1, with 7 bases that match TRBD2. The CDR3 totals 15 residues. Germline CDR1 reads SSHAT; CDR2 reads FNYEAQ (reference sequence). The CDR3 DNA, read in part, is TGTGCTAGCAGTCTTACCACTAGCGCCTACAATGAG. Amino acids: CASSLTTSAYNE. The full CDR3 protein reads CASSLTTSAYNEQFF. Together with reference TRBV7-7 and TRBJ2-1, the CDR3 gives the full variable domain: GAGVSQSPRYKVTKRGQDVTLRCDPISSHATLYWYQQALGQGPEFLTYFNYEAQPDKSGLPSDRFSAERPEGSISTLTIQRTEQRDSAMYRCASSLTTSAYNEQFFGPGTRLTVL.

There are a few counts of this clone. Coverage ceases 3 residues before the CDR3 finishes, and the germline J gene fills in the end. J is TRBJ2-5 and V is TRBV11-3, with D possibly TRBD1 on 6 matching bases. Germline loops: CDR1 SGHNT, CDR2 YENEEA. The CDR3 extends over 14 amino acids. V lost 6 bases, J lost 4 bases, and 15 bases lay in between. The DNA read from the CDR3 is TGTGCCAGCAGTACAGGGCGCGGAGGAGAGACC. This codes for CASSTGRGGET. The full CDR3 sequence reads CASSTGRGGETQYF.

This clone has more than one count but fewer than ten. The read comes to an end 3 residues before the CDR3 does, leaving the germline J gene to fill in the end. V and J are TRBV19 and TRBJ2-1; 7 positions agree with TRBD1. This CDR3 contains 12 residues. CDR1 is LNHDA and CDR2 is SQIVND in the germline V gene (reference sequence). V was clipped by 1 base and J by 9 bases; unmatched bases: 0. CDR3: CASSIGTGEQFF. The CDR3 bases that were read are TGTGCCAGTAGTATAGGGACAGGTGAG.